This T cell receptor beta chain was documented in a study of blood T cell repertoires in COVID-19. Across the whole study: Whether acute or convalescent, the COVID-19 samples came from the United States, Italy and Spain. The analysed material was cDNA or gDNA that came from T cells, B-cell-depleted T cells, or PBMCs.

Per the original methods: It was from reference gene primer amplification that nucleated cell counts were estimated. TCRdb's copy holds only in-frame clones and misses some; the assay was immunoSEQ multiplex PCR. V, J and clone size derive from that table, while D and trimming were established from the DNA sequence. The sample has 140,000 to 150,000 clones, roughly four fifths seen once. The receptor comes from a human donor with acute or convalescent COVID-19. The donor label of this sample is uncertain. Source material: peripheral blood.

CDR3: CASSYGTASGNTIYF. The CDR3 nucleotides read TGCGCCAGCAGCTACGGGACTGCCTCTGGAAACACCATATATTTT. The rearrangement uses TRBV10-1 and TRBJ1-3; weak D call: TRBD1 (5 bases). This CDR3 contains 15 residues. Germline CDR1 is WNHNN and CDR2 is SYGVQD (reference sequence). The V end was cut by 6 bases, the J end by 0 bases, with 12 bases between.